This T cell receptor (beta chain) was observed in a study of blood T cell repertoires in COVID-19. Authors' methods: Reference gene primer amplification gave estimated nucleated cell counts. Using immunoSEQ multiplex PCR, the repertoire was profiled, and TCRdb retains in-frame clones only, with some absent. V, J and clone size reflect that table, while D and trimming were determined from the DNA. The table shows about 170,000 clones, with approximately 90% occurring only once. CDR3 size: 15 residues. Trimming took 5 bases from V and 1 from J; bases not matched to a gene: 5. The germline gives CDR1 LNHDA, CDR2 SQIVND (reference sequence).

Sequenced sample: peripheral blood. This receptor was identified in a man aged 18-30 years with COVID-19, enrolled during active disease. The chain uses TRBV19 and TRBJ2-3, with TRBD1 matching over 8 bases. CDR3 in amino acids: CASSLAGGGTDTQYF. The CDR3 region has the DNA TGTGCCAGTAGTCTGGCAGGGGGCGGCACAGATACGCAGTATTTT. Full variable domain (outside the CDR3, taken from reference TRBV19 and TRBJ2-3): DGGITQSPKYLFRKEGQNVTLSCEQNLNHDAMYWYRQDPGQGLRLIYYSQIVNDFQKGDIAEGYSVSREKKESFPLTVTSAQKNPTAFYLCASSLAGGGTDTQYFGPGTRLTVL.